A selection of T cell receptor beta chains follows, all from one sample in a study of shared clonotypes between healthy human individuals. TCRdb's table, derived via immunoSEQ multiplex PCR, lists solely in-frame clones and lacks some. The sample gives fewer than 2.5 million clones, 93% of which show up once; about 0.34% is in the top ten. What was sequenced was naive CD4+ T cells from PBMCs. The receptors stem from a man between 18 and 29 years old in good health. Some clones in this sample may be carry-over from other donors' samples. Each CDR3 is given with its conserved first and last residue. D genes are given only for firm matches. Size tells how often a clone was seen (once, few, many) or the class of an expanded clone, and some rows leave it out.

size: .; V: TRBV2; J: TRBJ2-1; D: .; CDR3: CASSEASDSYNEQFF; DNA: TGTGCCAGCAGTGAGGCCTCGGACTCGTACAATGAGCAGTTCTTC
size: .; V: TRBV28; J: TRBJ2-1; D: TRBD1; CDR3: CASSLRQGTHNEQFF; DNA: TGTGCCAGCAGTTTACGACAGGGGACGCACAATGAGCAGTTCTTC
size: .; V: TRBV5-1; J: TRBJ1-3; D: .; CDR3: CASSASGREQRNTIYF; DNA: TGCGCCAGCAGCGCGTCTGGCAGGGAACAGAGAAACACCATATATTTT
size: .; V: TRBV29-1; J: TRBJ1-4; D: .; CDR3: CSVEDRRGQTGKLFF; DNA: TGCAGCGTTGAAGATCGGCGGGGGCAAACGGGAAAACTGTTTTTT
size: .; V: TRBV15; J: TRBJ2-5; D: TRBD1; CDR3: CATSRDPDRGFFGETQYF; DNA: TGTGCCACCAGCAGAGATCCGGACAGGGGGTTTTTTGGTGAGACCCAGTACTTC
size: .; V: TRBV11-3; J: TRBJ2-3; D: .; CDR3: CASSLSGGDTQYF; DNA: TGTGCCAGCAGCTTATCCGGTGGAGATACGCAGTATTTT
size: .; V: TRBV2; J: TRBJ2-1; D: TRBD1; CDR3: CASQDRSYNEQFF; DNA: TGTGCCAGCCAGGACAGGTCCTACAATGAGCAGTTCTTC
size: .; V: TRBV2; J: TRBJ2-1; D: .; CDR3: CASSIELGYNEQFF; DNA: TGTGCCAGCAGTATTGAACTAGGTTACAATGAGCAGTTCTTC
size: once; V: TRBV19; J: TRBJ1-2; D: TRBD1; CDR3: CASSVQGARNYGYTF; DNA: TGTGCCAGTAGTGTACAGGGGGCTCGGAACTATGGCTACACCTTC
size: .; V: TRBV7-9; J: TRBJ2-7; D: .; CDR3: CASSWGQGHRGEQYF; DNA: TGTGCCAGCAGCTGGGGCCAGGGGCACCGGGGCGAGCAGTACTTC
size: .; V: TRBV7-6; J: TRBJ2-7; D: .; CDR3: CASSFGQEYEQYF; DNA: TGTGCCAGCAGCTTTGGACAAGAGTACGAGCAGTACTTC
size: .; V: TRBV5-6; J: TRBJ2-2; D: .; CDR3: CASSLGRTGELFF; DNA: TGTGCCAGCAGCTTGGGGCGTACCGGGGAGCTGTTTTTT
size: .; V: TRBV18; J: TRBJ1-5; D: TRBD1; CDR3: CASSLGQGGQPQHF; DNA: TGTGCCAGCTCACTCGGACAGGGAGGACAGCCCCAGCATTTT
size: once; V: TRBV5-8; J: TRBJ2-7; D: .; CDR3: CASSRRGDSYEQYF; DNA: TGTGCCAGCAGTCGTCGGGGTGACTCCTACGAGCAGTACTTC
size: .; V: TRBV2; J: TRBJ2-1; D: .; CDR3: CASSPEGRGTFF; DNA: TGTGCCAGCAGCCCTGAAGGCAGAGGTACTTTCTTC
size: .; V: TRBV28; J: TRBJ2-1; D: TRBD2; CDR3: CASSLRTVSGSSYNEQFF; DNA: TGTGCCAGCAGTTTAAGGACGGTTAGCGGGAGCTCCTACAATGAGCAGTTCTTC
size: .; V: TRBV28; J: TRBJ2-7; D: .; CDR3: CASSPLSEAYEQYF; DNA: TGTGCCAGCAGCCCCCTTTCGGAGGCATACGAGCAGTACTTC
size: .; V: TRBV30; J: TRBJ2-2; D: TRBD1; CDR3: CAWSVGDRDTGELFF; DNA: TGTGCCTGGAGTGTAGGGGACAGGGACACCGGGGAGCTGTTTTTT
size: .; V: TRBV19; J: TRBJ2-7; D: TRBD2; CDR3: CASTPRLASYEQYF; DNA: TGTGCCAGCACCCCGAGACTAGCATCCTACGAGCAGTACTTC
size: .; V: TRBV6-6; J: TRBJ1-1; D: TRBD1; CDR3: CASSYSGTEVPAFF; DNA: TGTGCCAGCAGTTACTCTGGGACAGAGGTTCCGGCTTTCTTT
size: once; V: TRBV4-1; J: TRBJ2-7; D: .; CDR3: CASSQDSAGGAYEQYF; DNA: TGCGCCAGCAGCCAAGATTCGGCAGGGGGGGCCTACGAGCAGTACTTC
size: .; V: TRBV9; J: TRBJ2-5; D: .; CDR3: CASSNQAQETQYF; DNA: TGTGCCAGCAGTAACCAGGCCCAAGAGACCCAGTACTTC
size: .; V: TRBV7-2; J: TRBJ2-1; D: .; CDR3: CASSLITGYNEQFF; DNA: TGTGCCAGCAGCTTAATAACGGGATACAATGAGCAGTTCTTC
size: .; V: TRBV5-1; J: TRBJ2-7; D: TRBD2; CDR3: CASSFSGTYEQYF; DNA: TGCGCCAGCAGCTTTAGCGGGACTTACGAGCAGTACTTC
size: few; V: TRBV29-1; J: TRBJ2-4; D: TRBD1; CDR3: CSVERGTGSNIQYF; DNA: TGCAGCGTTGAGAGGGGGACAGGGTCGAACATTCAGTACTTC
size: .; V: TRBV7-9; J: TRBJ2-2; D: TRBD2; CDR3: CASSLRREGRPGELFF; DNA: TGTGCCAGCAGCTTACGACGGGAGGGCCGCCCCGGGGAGCTGTTTTTT
size: once; V: TRBV7-2; J: TRBJ1-1; D: .; CDR3: CASSRRQALGPEAFF; DNA: TGTGCCAGCAGCCGAAGACAGGCCCTGGGGCCTGAAGCTTTCTTT
size: .; V: TRBV7-2; J: TRBJ1-2; D: TRBD1; CDR3: CASSIGTGDGYTF; DNA: TGTGCCAGCAGTATCGGGACAGGTGATGGCTACACCTTC
size: .; V: TRBV11-2; J: TRBJ2-2; D: .; CDR3: CASSLDPRVPGELFF; DNA: TGTGCCAGCAGCTTAGATCCCAGGGTACCCGGGGAGCTGTTTTTT
size: .; V: TRBV5-4; J: TRBJ1-2; D: .; CDR3: CASSAGTIPQTNYGYTF; DNA: TGTGCCAGCAGCGCTGGGACGATCCCTCAAACTAACTATGGCTACACCTTC
size: .; V: TRBV28; J: TRBJ1-4; D: TRBD1; CDR3: CASSYRQGVLREKLFF; DNA: TGTGCCAGCAGTTATCGACAGGGGGTTTTACGTGAAAAACTGTTTTTT
size: .; V: TRBV18; J: TRBJ1-4; D: TRBD1; CDR3: CASSPPGQRNEKLFF; DNA: TGTGCCAGCTCACCCCCGGGACAGAGGAATGAAAAACTGTTTTTT
size: .; V: TRBV7-2; J: TRBJ1-2; D: .; CDR3: CASSLGRSDYGYTF; DNA: TGTGCCAGCAGCTTGGGTCGTTCAGACTATGGCTACACCTTC
size: .; V: TRBV4-2; J: TRBJ1-2; D: .; CDR3: CASSQTQLNYGYTF; DNA: TGTGCCAGCAGCCAAACCCAGCTTAACTATGGCTACACCTTC
size: .; V: TRBV5-1; J: TRBJ2-1; D: .; CDR3: CASHVGDSYNEQFF; DNA: TGCGCCAGCCACGTGGGCGATTCCTACAATGAGCAGTTCTTC
size: .; V: TRBV5-1; J: TRBJ2-7; D: TRBD2; CDR3: CASSLAEREYYEQYF; DNA: TGCGCCAGCAGCTTGGCTGAGCGGGAGTACTACGAGCAGTACTTC
size: .; V: TRBV5-1; J: TRBJ1-3; D: TRBD1; CDR3: CASSLGGQTSGNTIYF; DNA: TGCGCCAGCAGCTTGGGGGGACAGACTTCTGGAAACACCATATATTTT
size: .; V: TRBV5-1; J: TRBJ2-3; D: TRBD1; CDR3: CASSPGTGGTDTQYF; DNA: TGCGCCAGCAGCCCCGGGACAGGGGGCACAGATACGCAGTATTTT
size: .; V: TRBV28; J: TRBJ2-7; D: TRBD1; CDR3: CASSLTGGYEQYF; DNA: TGTGCCAGCAGTTTAACAGGGGGCTACGAGCAGTACTTC
size: .; V: TRBV19; J: TRBJ2-1; D: .; CDR3: CASSIPGAYNEQFF; DNA: TGTGCCAGTAGTATCCCGGGAGCATACAATGAGCAGTTCTTC
size: .; V: TRBV5-1; J: TRBJ2-5; D: .; CDR3: CASSLGTVSRETQYF; DNA: TGCGCCAGCAGCTTGGGAACTGTATCACGGGAGACCCAGTACTTC
size: .; V: TRBV5-6; J: TRBJ1-2; D: TRBD1; CDR3: CASSLLAGQPNYGYTF; DNA: TGTGCCAGCAGCTTGCTAGCGGGACAGCCTAACTATGGCTACACCTTC
size: once; V: TRBV7-9; J: TRBJ1-2; D: .; CDR3: CASSPGTPRGYTF; DNA: TGTGCCAGCAGCCCCGGGACCCCAAGGGGCTACACCTTC